Only a few counts were recorded for the clone carrying this TCR beta chain. Antigen specificity is unknown. TCRbeta library construction was performed incorporating unique molecular identifiers. TCRdb reprocessed the PCR reads via MiXCR and lists one record per CDR3 protein. The sample consists of a few hundred thousand distinct CDR3 sequences, 20% to 30% of them appearing once. There are 17 residues in the CDR3. V trimming: 2 bases; J trimming: 0 bases; junction bases outside the gene matches: 10. This entry belongs to a study of T-cell reconstitution after alpha-beta-depleted transplantation in children. Study results and caveats: There were some patients whose high TCRbeta diversity at day 60 came from surviving recipient T cells and thymic progenitors. About two months after transplant, alpha-beta T cells reportedly came from several hundred expanded graft clones.

The TCR originated in a girl between 2 and 10 years old with Fanconi anemia, due to receive a stem cell transplant. V and J are TRBV23-1 and TRBJ2-7, with 7 bases aligning to TRBD1. TRBV23-1 is an ORF, and what it does is uncertain. This specimen consisted of PBMCs, obtained before TCRalphabeta/CD19-depleted stem cell transplant. CDR3 nucleotide sequence: TGCGCCAGCAGTCAAATGGGGGAACAGGGGAGCTCCTACGAGCAGTACTTC. This translates into CASSQMGEQGSSYEQYF.